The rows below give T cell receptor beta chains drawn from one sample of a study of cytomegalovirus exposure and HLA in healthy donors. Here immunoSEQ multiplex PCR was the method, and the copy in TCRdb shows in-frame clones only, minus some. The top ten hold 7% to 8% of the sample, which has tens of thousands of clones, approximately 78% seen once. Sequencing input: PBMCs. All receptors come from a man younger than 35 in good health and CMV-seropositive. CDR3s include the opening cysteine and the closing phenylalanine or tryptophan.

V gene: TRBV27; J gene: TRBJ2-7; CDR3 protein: CASSSTSSYEQYF
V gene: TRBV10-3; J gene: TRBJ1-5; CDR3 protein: CAISHRDNQPQHF
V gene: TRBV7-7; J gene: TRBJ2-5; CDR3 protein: CASSLEGLGTETQYF
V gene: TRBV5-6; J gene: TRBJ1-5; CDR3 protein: CASSYRGQGGNQPQHF
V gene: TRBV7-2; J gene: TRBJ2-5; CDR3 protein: CASSRDREETQYF
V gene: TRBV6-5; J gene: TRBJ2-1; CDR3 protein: CASSSQGNEQFF
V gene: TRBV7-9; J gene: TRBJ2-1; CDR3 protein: CASSLEPQRNEQFF
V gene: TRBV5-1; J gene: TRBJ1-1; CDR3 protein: CASSGSDNTEAFF
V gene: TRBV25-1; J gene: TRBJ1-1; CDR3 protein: CASSEQGINTEAFF
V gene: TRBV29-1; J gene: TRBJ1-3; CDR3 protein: CSVAAMGNTIYF
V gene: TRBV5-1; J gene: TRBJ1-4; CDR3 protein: CASSLANGIEEKLFF
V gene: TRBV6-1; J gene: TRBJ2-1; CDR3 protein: CASSGTSGRFVDEQFF
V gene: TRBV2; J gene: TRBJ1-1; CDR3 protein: CASSPRTAVNTEAFF
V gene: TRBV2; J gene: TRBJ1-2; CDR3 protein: CASSEALGGHGNYGYTF
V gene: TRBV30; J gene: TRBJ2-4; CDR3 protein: CAWSGGNIQYF
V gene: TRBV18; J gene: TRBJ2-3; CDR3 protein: CASSPGRGPDTQYF
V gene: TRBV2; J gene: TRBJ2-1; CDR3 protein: CASLLSGTYYNEQFF
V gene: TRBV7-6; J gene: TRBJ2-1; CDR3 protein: CASSPGLYGEQFF
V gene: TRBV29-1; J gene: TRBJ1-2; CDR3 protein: CSATAPGTNYGYTF
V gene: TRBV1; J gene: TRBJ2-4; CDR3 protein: CTSSQDNRGRGDIQYF
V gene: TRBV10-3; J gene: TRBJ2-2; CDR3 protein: CATGGGPNTGELFF
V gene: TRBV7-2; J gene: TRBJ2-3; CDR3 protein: CASSSVVGSGRDTQYF
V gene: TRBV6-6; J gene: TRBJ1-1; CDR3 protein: CASSIAGGSDTEAFF
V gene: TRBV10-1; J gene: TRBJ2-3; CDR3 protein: CASSDPSASGSTDTQYF
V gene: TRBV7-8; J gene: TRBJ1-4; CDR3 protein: CASSLQGKLFF
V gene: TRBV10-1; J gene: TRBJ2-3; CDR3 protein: CASSSPLAPGADTQYF
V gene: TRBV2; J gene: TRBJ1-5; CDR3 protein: CASGGQGPWQPQHF
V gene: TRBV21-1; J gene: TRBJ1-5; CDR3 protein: CASKRGQAGNQPQHF
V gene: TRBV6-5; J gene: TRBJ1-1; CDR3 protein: CASSYGTPNTEAFF
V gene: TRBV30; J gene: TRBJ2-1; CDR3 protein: CAWSATGNEQFF
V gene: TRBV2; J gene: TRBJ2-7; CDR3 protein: CASRRRDRAYEQYF
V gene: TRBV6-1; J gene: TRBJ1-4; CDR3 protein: CASSDSGGASGKLFF
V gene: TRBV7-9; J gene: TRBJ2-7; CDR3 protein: CASSSYKGSSPYEQYF
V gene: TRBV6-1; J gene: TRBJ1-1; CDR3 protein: CASRLTGTEAFF
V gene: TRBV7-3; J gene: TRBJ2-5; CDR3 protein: CASTPGEGSETQYF
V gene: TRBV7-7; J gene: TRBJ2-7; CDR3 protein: CASSLDRAREQYF
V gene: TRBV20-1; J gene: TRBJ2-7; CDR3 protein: CSASALAEQYF
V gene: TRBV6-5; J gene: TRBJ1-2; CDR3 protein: CASSYLRQGLYGYTF
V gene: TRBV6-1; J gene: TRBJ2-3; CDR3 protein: CASKGGPHTDTQYF
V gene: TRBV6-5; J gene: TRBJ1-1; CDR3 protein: CASSYSPRAEAFF
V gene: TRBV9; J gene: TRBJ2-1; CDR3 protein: CASSVGDNEQFF
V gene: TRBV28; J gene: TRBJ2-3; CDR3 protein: CASSTRDRDPYF
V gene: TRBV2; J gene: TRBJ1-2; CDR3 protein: CASSPIQGDGYGYTF
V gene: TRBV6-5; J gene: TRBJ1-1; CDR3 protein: CASSYQTGFAEAFF
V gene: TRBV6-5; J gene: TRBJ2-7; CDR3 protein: CASSGGSSGSNEQYF
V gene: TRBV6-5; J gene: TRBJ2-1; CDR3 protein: CASSSAPLARNEQFF
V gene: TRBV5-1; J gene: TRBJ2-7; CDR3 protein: CASSPGLLASYEQYF
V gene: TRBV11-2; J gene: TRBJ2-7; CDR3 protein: CASSLVGDFAYEQYF
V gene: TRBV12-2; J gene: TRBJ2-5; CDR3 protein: CASRLDRGMKTQYF
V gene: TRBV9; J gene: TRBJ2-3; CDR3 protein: CASSVGTTSTDTQYF
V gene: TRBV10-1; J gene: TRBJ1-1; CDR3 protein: CASSGTGDTEAFF
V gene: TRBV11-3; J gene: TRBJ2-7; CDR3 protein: CASSPTAGAYEQYF
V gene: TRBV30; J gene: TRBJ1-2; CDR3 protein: CAWSVGGVYYGYTF
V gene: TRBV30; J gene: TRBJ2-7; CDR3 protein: CAWSVSGPGEQYF
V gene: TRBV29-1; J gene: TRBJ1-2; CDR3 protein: CSVEDQGGGYGYTF
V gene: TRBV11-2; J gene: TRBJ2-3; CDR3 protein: CASSLTSGRRSDTQYF
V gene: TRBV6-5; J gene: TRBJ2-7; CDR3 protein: CASSSGGAGGYEQYF
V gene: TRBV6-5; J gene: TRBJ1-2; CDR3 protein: CASSYSDNINYGYTF
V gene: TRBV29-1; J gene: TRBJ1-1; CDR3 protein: CSVVGGQAFF
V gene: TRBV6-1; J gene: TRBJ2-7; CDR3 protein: CASSEGGEASTMKYF